This T cell receptor beta chain appears in the sequencing data of a study of molecular identifiers for immune sequencing clone quantification. Findings and caveats of the study: Clones carrying above 20 RNA copies accounted for over 98% of effector molecules, under 1% in naive cells. Same-barcode identical TCR molecules could make highly expanded clones look smaller than they are.

Note on this clonotype: Its antigen remains unknown.

Via MiXCR, TCRdb re-called the PCR reads, giving one row per CDR3 protein. In the table there are 400,000 to 600,000 distinct CDR3 sequences, over 20% of which are singletons. The length of the CDR3 is 14 residues. With 1 base removed from V and 0 bases from J, the gap between germline ends came to 4 bases. Germline V lookup: CDR1 LNHDA, CDR2 SQIVND (reference sequence). The rearrangement links TRBV19 to TRBJ1-5; no firm D call. The source material was naive CD8+ T cells from blood, with Jurkat cell RNA spiked in. Subset here: FACS-sorted CD8+CD4-CCR7+CD45RA+ naive T cells. The receptor's source is a human donor in good health. Some libraries in this study had Jurkat cell RNA spiked in. CDR3 sequence: CASSIGISNQPQHF. The CDR3, as DNA: TGTGCCAGTAGTATAGGCATTAGCAATCAGCCCCAGCATTTT.